This T cell receptor beta chain was found in a study of blood T cell repertoires in COVID-19. Turning to the study itself: Recovery meant two consecutive negative NP/OP PCR tests, professional clearance, or resolved symptoms. The origin of the acute and convalescent COVID-19 samples was the United States, Italy and Spain.

Clones were read by immunoSEQ multiplex PCR, and TCRdb kept only the in-frame ones, dropping some. There are about 190,000 clones in the sample; about 88% occur only once, and about 22% lies in the top ten. Germline-derived CDR1 and CDR2 are SGHRS and YFSETQ. CDR3 length: 17 residues. Trimming cost V 0 bases and J 4 bases; bases outside gene matches: 7. The study recruited people aged roughly 18 to 95 years across approximately 23 US areas. Sequencing input: PBMCs or T cells enriched from blood (not recorded which). This TCR derives from a woman in her thirties or forties in a cohort exposed to, infected with or recovered from COVID-19 (not recorded which). The V call is TRBV5-1, the J call TRBJ2-2, with 9 bases lining up with TRBD1. The CDR3 nucleotides are TGCGCCAGCAGCTTGGCCGGGGACAGGGCACTCACCGGGGAGCTGTTTTTT. Translation: CASSLAGDRALTGELFF.